This entry lists 2 T cell receptor beta chains sequenced from one sample in a study of T cells after yellow fever vaccination. TCRdb re-called the 5' RACE reads with MiXCR, one entry per CDR3 protein. The sample holds about 74,000 distinct CDR3 sequences, more than 5.5% seen once. The sequencing used CD8+ T cells sorted from PBMCs, collected less than 6 days after the first yellow fever vaccination. These receptors all come from a man younger than 35 who received the YFV17D yellow fever vaccine.

The sample holds a few counts of this clonotype. The J gene is TRBJ2-7, the V gene TRBV13; D possibly corresponds to TRBD2 (5 bases). V lost 5 bases, J lost 6 bases, and 17 bases lay in between. Germline lookup yields CDR1 PRHDT and CDR2 FYEKMQ (reference sequence). The CDR3 consists of 14 residues. The chain's CDR3 is CASSTRTGLSEQYF. CDR3 bases: TGTGCCAGCAGCACCCGGACTGGTCTCTCCGAGCAGTACTTC.

This chain uses TRBV12-5 with TRBJ2-5, with D maybe TRBD2 (5 bases). V dropped 7 bases and J dropped 5 bases, with 17 bases sitting between them. The CDR3 sequence is 14 residues long. Germline CDR1 and CDR2: LGHNT and FRNRAP. CDR3 residues: CASVPSEGEETQYF. As DNA, the CDR3 is TGTGCTAGTGTCCCATCCGAGGGAGAGGAGACCCAGTACTTC.